This TCR beta chain was obtained from a study of blood T cell repertoires in COVID-19. For the study at large: T cells, B-cell-depleted T cells, or PBMCs provided the cDNA or gDNA that served as material.

TCRdb's copy holds only in-frame clones and misses some; the assay was immunoSEQ multiplex PCR. The sample has 95,000 or so clones, about 90% seen once. The V end was cut by 6 bases, the J end by 8 bases, with 16 bases between. Germline CDR1 KGHSH, CDR2 LQKENI. The CDR3 runs 13 residues. This sequence was found in a human donor in a cohort sampled during active COVID-19. The sample consisted of peripheral blood. The chain is built from TRBV18 and TRBJ1-2; D is ambiguous. CDR3 sequence reads: CASSEFLLEGYTF. For the CDR3, the DNA is TGTGCCAGCTCCGAGTTCCTGCTGGAGGGCTACACCTTC.